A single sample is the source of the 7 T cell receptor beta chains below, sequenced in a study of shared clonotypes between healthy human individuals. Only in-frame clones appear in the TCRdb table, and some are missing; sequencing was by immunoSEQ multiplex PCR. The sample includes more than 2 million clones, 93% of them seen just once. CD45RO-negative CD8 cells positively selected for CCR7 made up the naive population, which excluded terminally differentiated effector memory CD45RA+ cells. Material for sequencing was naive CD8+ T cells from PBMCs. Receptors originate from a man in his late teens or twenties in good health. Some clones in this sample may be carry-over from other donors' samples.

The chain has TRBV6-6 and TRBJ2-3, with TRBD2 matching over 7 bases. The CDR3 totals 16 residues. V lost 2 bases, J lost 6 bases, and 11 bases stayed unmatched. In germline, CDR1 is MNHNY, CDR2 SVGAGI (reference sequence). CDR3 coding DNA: TGTGCCAGCAGTTACACGCTAGCGGTGGGGGGGGATACGCAGTATTTT. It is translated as CASSYTLAVGGDTQYF.

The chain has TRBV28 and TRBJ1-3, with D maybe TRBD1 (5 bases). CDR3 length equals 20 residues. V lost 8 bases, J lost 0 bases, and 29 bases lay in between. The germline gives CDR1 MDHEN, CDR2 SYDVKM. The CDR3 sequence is CASGSDGISGPWVSGNTIYF. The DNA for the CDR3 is TGTGCCAGCGGATCCGACGGGATCTCGGGGCCTTGGGTCTCTGGAAACACCATATATTTT.

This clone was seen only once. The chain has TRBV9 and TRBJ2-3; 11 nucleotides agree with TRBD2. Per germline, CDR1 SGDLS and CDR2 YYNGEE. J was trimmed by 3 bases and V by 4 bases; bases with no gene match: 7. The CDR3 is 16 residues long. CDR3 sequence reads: CASSLLAGGRTDTQYF. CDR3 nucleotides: TGTGCCAGCAGCCTATTAGCGGGAGGGCGTACAGATACGCAGTATTTT. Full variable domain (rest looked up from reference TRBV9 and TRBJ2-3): DSGVTQTPKHLITATGQRVTLRCSPRSGDLSVYWYQQSLDQGLQFLIQYYNGEERAKGNILERFSAQQFPDLHSELNLSSLELGDSALYFCASSLLAGGRTDTQYFGPGTRLTVL.

CDR3: CASSERTSGYDEQYF. The CDR3 DNA reads as TGTGCCAGCAGTGAGAGGACTAGCGGGTATGACGAGCAGTACTTC. V and J are TRBV6-1 and TRBJ2-7; TRBD2 agrees at 11 bases. Losses at the gene ends were 3 bases for V and 5 bases for J; bases not matched to a gene: 6. The CDR3 is made up of 15 amino acids. CDR1 MNHNS and CDR2 SASEGT come from the germline V gene.

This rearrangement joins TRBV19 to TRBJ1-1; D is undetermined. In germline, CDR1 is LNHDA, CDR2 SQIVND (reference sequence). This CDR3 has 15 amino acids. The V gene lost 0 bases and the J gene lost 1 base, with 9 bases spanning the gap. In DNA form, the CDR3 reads TGTGCCAGTAGTATAGATTCTTGGTCGAACACTGAAGCTTTCTTT. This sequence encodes CASSIDSWSNTEAFF. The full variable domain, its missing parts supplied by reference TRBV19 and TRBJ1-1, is DGGITQSPKYLFRKEGQNVTLSCEQNLNHDAMYWYRQDPGQGLRLIYYSQIVNDFQKGDIAEGYSVSREKKESFPLTVTSAQKNPTAFYLCASSIDSWSNTEAFFGQGTRLTVV.

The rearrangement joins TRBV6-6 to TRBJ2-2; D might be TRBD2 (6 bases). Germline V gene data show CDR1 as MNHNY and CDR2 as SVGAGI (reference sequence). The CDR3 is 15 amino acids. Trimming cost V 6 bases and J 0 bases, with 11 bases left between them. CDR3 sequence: CASSPGRTNTGELFF. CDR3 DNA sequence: TGTGCCAGCAGCCCGGGGAGGACGAACACCGGGGAGCTGTTTTTT.

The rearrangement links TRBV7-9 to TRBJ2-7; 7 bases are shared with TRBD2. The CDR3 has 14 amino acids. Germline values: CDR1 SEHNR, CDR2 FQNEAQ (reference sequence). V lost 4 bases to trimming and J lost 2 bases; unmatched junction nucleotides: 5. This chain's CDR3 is CASSSGLDPYEQYF. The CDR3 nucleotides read TGTGCCAGCAGCTCCGGACTAGACCCCTACGAGCAGTACTTC.